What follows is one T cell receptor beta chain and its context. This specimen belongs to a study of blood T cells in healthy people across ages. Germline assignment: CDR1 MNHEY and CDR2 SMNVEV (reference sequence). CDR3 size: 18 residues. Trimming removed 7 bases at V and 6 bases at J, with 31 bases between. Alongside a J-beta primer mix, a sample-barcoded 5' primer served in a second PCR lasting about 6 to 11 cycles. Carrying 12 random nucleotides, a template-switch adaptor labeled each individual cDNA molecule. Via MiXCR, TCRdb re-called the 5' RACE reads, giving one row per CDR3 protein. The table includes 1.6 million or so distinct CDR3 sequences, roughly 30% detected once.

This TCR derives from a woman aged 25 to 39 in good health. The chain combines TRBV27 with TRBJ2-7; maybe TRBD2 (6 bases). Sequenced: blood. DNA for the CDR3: TGTGCCAGCAAACCCAAGGGAGGTGCTAACGGGAGTTACGGCGAGCAGTACTTC. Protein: CASKPKGGANGSYGEQYF.